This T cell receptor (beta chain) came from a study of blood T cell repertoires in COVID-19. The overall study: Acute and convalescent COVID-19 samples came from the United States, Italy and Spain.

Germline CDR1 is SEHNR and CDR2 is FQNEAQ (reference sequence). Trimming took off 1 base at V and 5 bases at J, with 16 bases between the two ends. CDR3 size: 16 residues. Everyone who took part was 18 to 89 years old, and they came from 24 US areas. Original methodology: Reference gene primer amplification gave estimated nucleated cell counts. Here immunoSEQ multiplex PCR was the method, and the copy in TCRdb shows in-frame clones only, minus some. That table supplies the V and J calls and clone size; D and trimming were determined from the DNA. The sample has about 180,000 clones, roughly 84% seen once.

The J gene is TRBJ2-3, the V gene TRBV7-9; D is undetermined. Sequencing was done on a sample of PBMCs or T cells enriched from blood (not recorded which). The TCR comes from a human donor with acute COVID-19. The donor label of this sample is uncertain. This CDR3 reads CASSLEGRQIGDTQYF. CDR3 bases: TGTGCCAGCAGCTTAGAAGGCAGACAAATAGGAGATACGCAGTATTTT.